Listed here are 14 T cell receptor beta chains from one sample, sequenced in a study of blood T cell repertoires in COVID-19 (TCRdb year 2020). Libraries were made using the immunoSEQ multiplex PCR assay. In its TCRdb copy, this immuneACCESS table keeps in-frame sequences only and misses some clones. Where compared with another copy, unresolved V genes explain less than half of these, and the others have no known cause. Recorded for this sample are some 240,000 clones; around 85% of them occurred a single time. The top ten hold 3% to 4% of the sample. Sequences were obtained from PBMCs or T cells enriched from blood (not recorded which). The receptors here all came from a woman aged 40-49 years with acute COVID-19.

The rearrangement joins TRBV18 to TRBJ2-3; D may be TRBD2 (6 bases). The germline V gene encodes CDR1 KGHSH and CDR2 LQKENI. With 0 bases removed from V and 4 bases from J, the gap between germline ends came to 8 bases. This CDR3 has 14 residues. The CDR3 DNA reads TGTGCCAGCTCACCACCGGCGGGGCCAGATACGCAGTATTTT. Its translation is CASSPPAGPDTQYF.

The V gene is TRBV9, the J gene TRBJ2-5; D may be TRBD2 (7 bases). CDR3 length equals 15 residues. The V end was cut by 0 bases, the J end by 0 bases, with 9 bases between. Germline V gene sequence: CDR1 SGDLS, CDR2 YYNGEE. The CDR3 reads CASSVVGGHQETQYF. For the CDR3, the DNA is TGTGCCAGCAGCGTAGTGGGGGGGCACCAAGAGACCCAGTACTTC.

The chain recombines TRBV6-4 with TRBJ2-1, with TRBD2 identical over 11 bases. Germline V gives CDR1 MRHNA, CDR2 SNTAGT. Germline trimming cut 3 bases from V and 4 bases from J; bases unmatched to any gene: 5. This CDR3 is 16 amino acids long. The CDR3 protein is CASSEGLAETYNEQFF. In DNA form, the CDR3 reads TGTGCCAGCAGTGAGGGACTAGCGGAAACTTACAATGAGCAGTTCTTC.

The chain joins TRBV6-5 to TRBJ1-6, with 8 bases matching TRBD1. The V gene's germline CDR1 is MNHEY and CDR2 SVGAGI. Losses at the gene ends were 6 bases for V and 11 bases for J; bases not matched to a gene: 6. The CDR3 has 13 residues. CDR3 DNA: TGTGCCAGCAGCCTAACGGACAGGGCACCCCTCCACTTT. This codes for CASSLTDRAPLHF.

The V call is TRBV11-3, the J call TRBJ2-7; 7 bases are a match to TRBD2. The CDR3 runs 16 residues. Germline V gives CDR1 SGHNT, CDR2 YENEEA. J lost 1 base, V lost 4 bases, and 10 bases had no gene match. CDR3 residues: CASSSRHPGLSYEQYF. The CDR3 DNA is TGTGCCAGCAGCTCGCGCCATCCGGGACTATCCTACGAGCAGTACTTC.

V gene TRBV7-9 combines with J gene TRBJ2-1; possible D gene TRBD2, 5 bases. The germline gives CDR1 SEHNR, CDR2 FQNEAQ (reference sequence). This CDR3 spans 14 amino acids. V dropped 1 base and J dropped 8 bases, with 12 bases sitting between them. In DNA, the CDR3 is TGTGCCAGCAGCTTAGGCAGGACTGGGGATGAGCAGTTCTTC. It specifies CASSLGRTGDEQFF.

V and J are TRBV11-2 and TRBJ1-1; TRBD1 might be the D (6 bases). Trimming removed 3 bases from V and 11 bases from J, with 16 bases in between. Per germline, CDR1 SGHAT and CDR2 FQNNGV. The CDR3 totals 13 residues. The CDR3 sequence: CASSFEGERGAFF. The CDR3 DNA sequence: TGTGCCAGCAGCTTCGAGGGGGAGAGGGGGGCTTTCTTT.

This clone appeared a few times. This chain links TRBV29-1 with TRBJ1-1; D is unresolved. Trimming left V 4 bases short and J 0 bases short, with 6 bases between. The CDR3 is 12 residues long. In germline, CDR1 is SQVTM, CDR2 ANQGSEA. CDR3 nucleotide sequence: TGCAGCGTTGGCAGATTGAACACTGAAGCTTTCTTT. Translating gives CSVGRLNTEAFF.

The chain couples TRBV6-5 to TRBJ2-7, with 7 bases fitting TRBD1. V was clipped by 6 bases and J by 2 bases; unmatched bases: 10. This CDR3 contains 15 residues. Germline V gene lookup returns CDR1 MNHEY and CDR2 SVGAGI. CDR3 in amino acids: CASSPRQGLTYEQYF. CDR3 in DNA: TGTGCCAGCAGCCCCAGACAGGGCCTAACCTACGAGCAGTACTTC.

This clone came up once. The V gene is TRBV7-3, the J gene TRBJ2-1; 11 bases are shared with TRBD2. V trimming: 5 bases; J trimming: 0 bases; junction bases outside the gene matches: 3. The germline V gene encodes CDR1 SGHTA and CDR2 FQGTGA. CDR3 length equals 16 residues. The CDR3 DNA is TGTGCCAGCAGCACTAGCGGGAGAGGCTCCTACAATGAGCAGTTCTTC. Its translation is CASSTSGRGSYNEQFF.

This chain links TRBV7-8 with TRBJ2-1; 8 bases line up with TRBD1. Germline V gene lookup returns CDR1 SGHVS and CDR2 FQNEAQ. CDR3 length equals 14 residues. V was pared by 1 base and J by 6 bases, with 2 bases of the junction left unmatched. The CDR3 bases are TGTGCCAGCAGCTTAGACGGGACAGGCAATGAGCAGTTCTTC. It is translated as CASSLDGTGNEQFF. Together with reference TRBV7-8 and TRBJ2-1, the CDR3 gives the full variable domain: GAGVSQSPRYKVAKRGQDVALRCDPISGHVSLFWYQQALGQGPEFLTYFQNEAQLDKSGLPSDRFFAERPEGSVSTLKIQRTQQEDSAVYLCASSLDGTGNEQFFGPGTRLTVL.

This chain links TRBV7-8 with TRBJ1-2, with D perhaps matching TRBD1 (5 bases). The CDR3 runs to 13 residues. Germline V gives CDR1 SGHVS, CDR2 FQNEAQ. V lost 4 bases and J 8 bases, leaving 14 bases between the germline ends. CDR3 protein: CASSSTGSLGYTF. Written as DNA, the CDR3 is TGTGCCAGCAGCTCAACAGGATCCCTAGGCTACACCTTC.

The chain employs TRBV5-1 and TRBJ1-1; 7 positions match TRBD1. Germline V CDR1 and CDR2: SGHRS, YFSETQ. This CDR3 spans 14 amino acids. J lost 5 bases, V lost 7 bases, and 11 bases had no gene match. As DNA, the CDR3 is TGCGCCAGCGCTCCCTCATCAGGGGGGACTGAAGCTTTCTTT. Translation gives CASAPSSGGTEAFF.

The V call is TRBV5-1, the J call TRBJ2-1, with 8 bases aligning to TRBD1. V lost 3 bases, J lost 4 bases, and 9 bases stayed unmatched. In germline, CDR1 is SGHRS, CDR2 YFSETQ. The CDR3 spans 16 residues. The CDR3 protein is CASSYGQGMGYNEQFF. DNA for the CDR3: TGCGCCAGCAGCTATGGACAGGGAATGGGGTACAATGAGCAGTTCTTC.